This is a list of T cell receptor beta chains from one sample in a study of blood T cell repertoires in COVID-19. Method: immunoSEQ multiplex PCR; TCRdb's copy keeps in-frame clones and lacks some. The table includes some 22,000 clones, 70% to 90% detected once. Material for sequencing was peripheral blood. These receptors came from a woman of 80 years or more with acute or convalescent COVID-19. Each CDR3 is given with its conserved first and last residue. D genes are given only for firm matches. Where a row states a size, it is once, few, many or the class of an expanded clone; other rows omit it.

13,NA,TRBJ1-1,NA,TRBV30,TGTGCCTGGAGCGTCTCGGCGGGAGAACCAGCTTTCTTT,CAWSVSAGEPAFF
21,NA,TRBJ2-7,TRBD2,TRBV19,TGTGCCAGTAGCCGTGCCGGGACTAGCGGGAGGGCCTTCATTCCCCGATACGAGCAGTACTTC,CASSRAGTSGRAFIPRYEQYF
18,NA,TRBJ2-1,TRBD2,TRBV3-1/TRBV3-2,TGTGCCAGCAGCCAAAGGGGTAGCGGGGGGGCAAGAGGGAATGAGCAGTTCTTC,CASSQRGSGGARGNEQFF
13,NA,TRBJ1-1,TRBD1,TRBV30,TGTGCCTGGCGTAACCGGGACAGGGGCCAAGCTTTCTTT,CAWRNRDRGQAFF
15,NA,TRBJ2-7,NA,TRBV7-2,TGTGCCAGCAGCGCCATGAGCCGAGGGACCGGGGGGCAGTACTTC,CASSAMSRGTGGQYF
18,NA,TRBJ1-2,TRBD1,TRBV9,TGTGCCAGCAGCGTAGCTACGGACAGGGTGGGCCTACACTATGGCTACACCTTC,CASSVATDRVGLHYGYTF
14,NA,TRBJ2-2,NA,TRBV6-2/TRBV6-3,TGTGCCAGCAGTTCAGGTCGAAACACCGGGGAGCTGTTTTTT,CASSSGRNTGELFF
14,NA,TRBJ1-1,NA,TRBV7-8,TGTGCCAGCAGCTTAATGCAGGGTGTCACTGAAGCTTTCTTT,CASSLMQGVTEAFF
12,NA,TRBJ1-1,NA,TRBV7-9,TGTGCCAGCAGCTCGCGGACTTTTGAAGCTTTCTTT,CASSSRTFEAFF
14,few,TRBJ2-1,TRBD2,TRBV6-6,TGTGCCTCGAGACTAGCGGGAGTCATACATGAGCAGTTCTTC,CASRLAGVIHEQFF
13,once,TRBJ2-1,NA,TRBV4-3,TGCGCCAGCAGCCGAGACCCCACGGGGGAGCAGTTCTTC,CASSRDPTGEQFF
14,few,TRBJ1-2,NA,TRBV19,TGTGCCAGTAGTACTCCCGGACAGTTCTGGGGCTACACCTTC,CASSTPGQFWGYTF
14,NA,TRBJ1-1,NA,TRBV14,TGTGCCAGCAGCAAACAGGGCGGCGGCACTGAAGCTTTCTTT,CASSKQGGGTEAFF
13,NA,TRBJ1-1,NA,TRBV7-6,TGTGCCAGCAGCTTAAGCCGGAACACTGAAGCTTTCTTT,CASSLSRNTEAFF
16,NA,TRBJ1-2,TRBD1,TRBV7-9,TGTGCCAGCAGCTCGCGACAGGGAAGCTTAGTTTTGGGCTACACCTTC,CASSSRQGSLVLGYTF
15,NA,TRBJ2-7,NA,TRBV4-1,TGCGCCAGCAGCCTACCAGGGGTCCTCACTTACGAGCAGTACTTC,CASSLPGVLTYEQYF
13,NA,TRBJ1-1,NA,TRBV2,TGTGCCAGCAGGACGGAGGGAAGCACTGAAGCTTTCTTT,CASRTEGSTEAFF
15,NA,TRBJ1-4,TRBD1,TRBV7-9,TGTGCCAGCAGTTACGGACAGGGGGCAAACGACAGACTGTTTTTT,CASSYGQGANDRLFF
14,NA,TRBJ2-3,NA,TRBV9,TGTGCCAGCAGCGTAGACCCAGGGAGGGATACGCAGTATTTT,CASSVDPGRDTQYF
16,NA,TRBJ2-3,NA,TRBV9,TGTGCCAGCAGCACTCCGCTCCAGGCCCATCCAGATACGCAGTATTTT,CASSTPLQAHPDTQYF
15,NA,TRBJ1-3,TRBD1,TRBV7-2,TGTGCCAGCGGAAAGCAGGGGGCGATGGGAAACACCATATATTTT,CASGKQGAMGNTIYF
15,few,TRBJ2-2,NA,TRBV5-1,TGCGCCAGCAGCTTGGGATGGGGGCTCACCGGGGAGCTGTTTTTT,CASSLGWGLTGELFF
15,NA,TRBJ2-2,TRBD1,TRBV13,TGTGCCAGCAACTACAGGGGGCGCGGCGGCGGGGAGCTGTTTTTT,CASNYRGRGGGELFF
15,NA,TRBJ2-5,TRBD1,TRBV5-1,TGCGCCAGCAGCGTCGACAGGGGGCGAGAAGAGACCCAGTACTTC,CASSVDRGREETQYF
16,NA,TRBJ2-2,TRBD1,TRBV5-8,TGTGCCAGCAGCACCTTAGACAGGGTTGGAACCGGGGAGCTGTTTTTT,CASSTLDRVGTGELFF
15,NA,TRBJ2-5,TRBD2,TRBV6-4,TGTGCCAGCAGTGAAGTCGCGGGAGGGGCAGAGACCCAGTACTTC,CASSEVAGGAETQYF
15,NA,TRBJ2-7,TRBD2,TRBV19,TGTGCCAGTAGTGAAATAGCGGGAGACCCCTACGAGCAGTACTTC,CASSEIAGDPYEQYF
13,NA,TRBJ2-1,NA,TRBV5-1,TGCGCCAGCAGCGCAGGCTCCTACAATGAGCAGTTCTTC,CASSAGSYNEQFF
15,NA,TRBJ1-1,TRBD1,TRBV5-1,TGCGCCAGCAGGCAGGGACAGTCCTTGAACACTGAAGCTTTCTTT,CASRQGQSLNTEAFF
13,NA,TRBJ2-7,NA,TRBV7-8,TGTGCCAGCAGCTTAGTAGAGGTCTACGAGCAGTACTTC,CASSLVEVYEQYF
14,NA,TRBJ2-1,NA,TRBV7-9,TGTGCCAGCATCCAGGGAAATCTAGAAAATGAGCAGTTCTTC,CASIQGNLENEQFF
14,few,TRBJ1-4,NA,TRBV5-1,TGCGCCAGCACTGGGGGGTCAACTAATGAAAAACTGTTTTTT,CASTGGSTNEKLFF
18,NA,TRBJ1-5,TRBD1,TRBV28,TGTGCCAGCAGTTATCCCCTGGGGGACAGGGGTCTAGGGCAGCCCCAGCATTTT,CASSYPLGDRGLGQPQHF
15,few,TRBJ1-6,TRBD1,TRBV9,TGTGCCAGCAGCGTAGTGGGGACAGCTAATTCACCCCTCCACTTT,CASSVVGTANSPLHF
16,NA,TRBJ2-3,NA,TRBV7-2,TGTGCCAGCAGCTTAGCGGCGGGGTCTAGCACAGATACGCAGTATTTT,CASSLAAGSSTDTQYF
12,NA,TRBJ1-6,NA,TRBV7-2,TGTGCCAGCAGCTTAATCCTATCACCCCTCCACTTT,CASSLILSPLHF
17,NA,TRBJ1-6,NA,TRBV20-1,TGCAGTGCTAGTGGCCCCGGTCTTGGGAGAAATAATTCACCCCTCCACTTT,CSASGPGLGRNNSPLHF
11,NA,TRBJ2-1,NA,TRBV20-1,TGCAGTGCCCAGGAGGGACTTGAGCAGTTCTTC,CSAQEGLEQFF
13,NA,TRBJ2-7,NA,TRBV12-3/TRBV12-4,TGTGCCAGCACCCAAGAGTGGTCCTACGAGCAGTACTTC,CASTQEWSYEQYF
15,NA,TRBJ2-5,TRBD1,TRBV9,TGTGCCAGCAGCATCGCCCCGGGACAGCAAGAGACCCAGTACTTC,CASSIAPGQQETQYF
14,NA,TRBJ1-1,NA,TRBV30,TGTGCCTGGAGGGACAGTGGTAGCCTACGAAAAGCTTTCTTT,CAWRDSGSLRKAFF
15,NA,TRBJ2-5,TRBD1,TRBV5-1,TGCGCCAGCAGCTTTTCGACAGGGACGAGGGGGACCCAGTACTTC,CASSFSTGTRGTQYF
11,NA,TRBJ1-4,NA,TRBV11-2,TGTGCCAGCAGCTTCAGTGAAAAACTGTTTTTT,CASSFSEKLFF
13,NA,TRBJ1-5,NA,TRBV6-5,TGTGCCAGCATCAACAGCCACAATCAGCCCCAGCATTTT,CASINSHNQPQHF
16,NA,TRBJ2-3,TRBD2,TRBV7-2,TGTGCCAGCAGCCGCGGGACTAGCGGGGTGCGGGATACGCAGTATTTT,CASSRGTSGVRDTQYF